What follows describes a single T cell receptor beta chain. Antigen: not known. The record originates from a study of cytomegalovirus exposure and HLA in healthy donors. Study-wide context: The study's early data release held about 85 million unique TCRs from HLA-typed donors.

The study's findings and limits: An assumption of roughly uniform sequencing depth across donors underlay the presence/absence analyses. Common viral pathogens seemed, in a later analysis, to connect with several of the most significant clusters.

Vbeta (60) and Jbeta (13) primers were used in the PCR. As originally analysed: An analysis that came later counted some 81 million unique TCR beta chains, roughly 11 million shared. The repertoire was sequenced with immunoSEQ multiplex PCR; TCRdb's copy has only in-frame clones and lacks some. The DNA was the basis for D and trimming; V, J and clone size are from that table. The sample includes 100,000 to 150,000 clones, around three quarters of them seen just once. Sequences were obtained from PBMCs. The sequence was obtained from a female donor in good health and CMV-seronegative.

CDR3 amino acids: CASSLRDQPQHF. The DNA of the CDR3 is TGTGCCAGCTCACTCAGGGATCAGCCCCAGCATTTT. The chain employs TRBV18 and TRBJ1-5; D may be TRBD1 (5 bases). The CDR3 totals 12 residues. Trimming stripped 4 bases from V and 5 bases from J, with 6 bases between. Germline CDR1 reads KGHSH; CDR2 reads LQKENI.